These 32 T cell receptor beta chains were sequenced from one sample in a study of PD-1 blockade in classical Hodgkin lymphoma. Described time point: cycle 4 day 1 (C4D1), after 6 weeks of nivolumab. Each patient relapsed following autologous stem cell transplantation, and prior brentuximab vedotin exposure differed. The table came from immunoSEQ multiplex PCR; TCRdb's copy has only in-frame clones and leaves some out. The sample contains 19,000 or so clones, approximately 85% of which appear only once. Sequencing was performed on peripheral blood mononuclear cells (PBMCs), taken before the fourth cycle of nivolumab. Receptor source: a human donor with classical Hodgkin lymphoma.

The V call is TRBV29-1, the J call TRBJ2-1; 7 bases match TRBD1. This CDR3 comprises 14 residues. The junction had 3 bases not matched to a gene; V was cut back by 4 bases and J by 0 bases. Germline V gene sequence: CDR1 SQVTM, CDR2 ANQGSEA. The CDR3 reads CSVATGSSYNEQFF. DNA of the CDR3: TGCAGCGTTGCGACAGGGAGCTCCTACAATGAGCAGTTCTTC.

The chain has TRBV28 and TRBJ2-3; D may be TRBD1 (6 bases). Germline V lookup: CDR1 MDHEN, CDR2 SYDVKM. The CDR3 spans 16 residues. Deletions cut 3 bases from V and 8 bases from J, with 21 bases between. CDR3 in amino acids: CASSFGGWTVPGTQYF. As DNA, the CDR3 is TGTGCCAGCAGTTTTGGGGGATGGACAGTACCCGGTACGCAGTATTTT. The full variable domain, completed using reference TRBV28 and TRBJ2-3, is DVKVTQSSRYLVKRTGEKVFLECVQDMDHENMFWYRQDPGLGLRLIYFSYDVKMKEKGDIPEGYSVSREKKERFSLILESASTNQTSMYLCASSFGGWTVPGTQYFGPGTRLTVL.

V and J are TRBV7-2 and TRBJ1-2; 7 nucleotides match TRBD1. CDR1 and CDR2 from the germline V gene are SGHTA and FQGNSA. Trimming cost V 5 bases and J 2 bases; bases outside gene matches: 2. CDR3 size: 13 residues. The CDR3 region is CASSGRGNYGYTF. The CDR3 coding sequence is TGTGCCAGCAGCGGCAGGGGGAACTATGGCTACACCTTC.

The sample holds one count of this clone. In DNA, the CDR3 is TGTGCCATCAGTCCGGGACAGATTAACTATGGCTACACCTTC. It encodes CAISPGQINYGYTF. The chain links TRBV10-3 to TRBJ1-2; 7 bases are shared with TRBD1. The CDR3 extends over 14 amino acids. The germline V gene has CDR1 ENHRY and CDR2 SYGVKD. The trim removed 5 bases at V and 1 base at J, leaving 4 bases unmatched.

The rearrangement joins TRBV30 to TRBJ1-2; no firm D call. Trimming removed 2 bases from V and 1 base from J, with 14 bases in between. The V gene's germline CDR1 is GTSNPN and CDR2 SVGIG (reference sequence). This CDR3 spans 15 amino acids. CDR3 nucleotides: TGTGCCTGGAGTAAAAGGTCTCTGCTTAACTATGGCTACACCTTC. It specifies CAWSKRSLLNYGYTF.

The rearrangement links TRBV5-1 to TRBJ2-3, with D perhaps matching TRBD1 (5 bases). The CDR3 consists of 12 residues. V gave up 8 bases and J gave up 0 bases, with 7 bases separating them. Per germline, CDR1 SGHRS and CDR2 YFSETQ. CDR3 DNA sequence: TGCGCCAGTGGGGCTAGCACAGATACGCAGTATTTT. Translating it yields CASGASTDTQYF.

A single count supports this clone. The rearrangement joins TRBV7-9 to TRBJ2-3; 9 bases are a match to TRBD1. Germline V gene sequence: CDR1 SEHNR, CDR2 FQNEAQ (reference sequence). The CDR3 runs 16 residues. Unmatched junction bases numbered 2, after V lost 0 bases and J lost 1 base. In nucleotides, the CDR3 is TGTGCCAGCAGCTTAGCCACAGGGGGCGGCACAGATACGCAGTATTTT. This translates into CASSLATGGGTDTQYF.

This clone was observed a few times. In DNA form, the CDR3 reads TGTGCCAGTAGTATTGGGAACAACAGGGGCAGTGAAGCTTTCTTT. This translates into CASSIGNNRGSEAFF. The V call is TRBV19, the J call TRBJ1-1; the match to TRBD1 covers 7 bases. This CDR3 spans 15 amino acids. Per the germline V gene, CDR1 is LNHDA and CDR2 is SQIVND (reference sequence). The V and J ends lost 3 bases and 7 bases, in that order; junction bases with no gene match: 11.

The J gene is TRBJ2-7, the V gene TRBV10-3; TRBD1 aligns across 9 bases. V was pared by 5 bases and J by 2 bases, with 10 bases of the junction left unmatched. Germline V CDR1 and CDR2: ENHRY, SYGVKD. The CDR3 runs to 16 residues. The CDR3 DNA reads as TGTGCCATCAGTTTGGGACAGGGAGCGATACCCTACGAGCAGTACTTC. Encoded protein: CAISLGQGAIPYEQYF.

The V gene is TRBV7-7, the J gene TRBJ2-1, with a weak D call TRBD1 (5 bases). This CDR3 is built from 18 residues. Trimming pared 5 bases from V and 1 base from J, leaving 21 bases between. From germline, CDR1 is SSHAT and CDR2 FNYEAQ (reference sequence). The DNA for the CDR3 is TGTGCCAGCAGCCCCATCTGGGGCGGCAGGGTTTCCTACAATGAGCAGTTCTTC. Residues: CASSPIWGGRVSYNEQFF.

CDR3 residues: CASTYGGGSTDTQYF. The CDR3 nucleotides read TGTGCCAGCACCTACGGCGGGGGAAGCACAGATACGCAGTATTTT. This chain links TRBV7-3 with TRBJ2-3; 7 bases align to TRBD2. Losses at the gene ends were 7 bases for V and 0 bases for J; bases not matched to a gene: 7. Germline V gene lookup returns CDR1 SGHTA and CDR2 FQGTGA. The CDR3 extends over 15 amino acids. The variable domain in full, completed from reference TRBV7-3 and TRBJ2-3, reads GAGVSQTPSNKVTEKGKYVELRCDPISGHTALYWYRQSLGQGPEFLIYFQGTGAADDSGLPNDRFFAVRPEGSVSTLKIQRTERGDSAVYLCASTYGGGSTDTQYFGPGTRLTVL.

This chain uses TRBV9 with TRBJ2-1; 9 bases map to TRBD1. This CDR3 is built from 14 residues. Germline CDR1 is SGDLS and CDR2 is YYNGEE. V gave up 8 bases and J gave up 4 bases; unmatched junction bases: 7. CDR3 protein: CARETGQGYNEQFF. The DNA for the CDR3 is TGTGCCAGAGAGACCGGACAGGGGTACAATGAGCAGTTCTTC.

V gene TRBV2 combines with J gene TRBJ2-7, with TRBD1 matching over 9 bases. This CDR3 contains 18 residues. Germline lookup yields CDR1 SNHLY and CDR2 FYNNEI. V was clipped by 5 bases and J by 3 bases; unmatched bases: 17. CDR3: CASSNGQLGTGYVYEQYF. The DNA of the CDR3 is TGTGCCAGCAGTAATGGCCAGTTGGGGACAGGGTACGTCTACGAGCAGTACTTC. Based on the CDR3 plus reference TRBV2 and TRBJ2-7, the full variable domain is EPEVTQTPSHQVTQMGQEVILRCVPISNHLYFYWYRQILGQKVEFLVSFYNNEISEKSEIFDDQFSVERPDGSNFTLKIRSTKLEDSAMYFCASSNGQLGTGYVYEQYFGPGTRLTVT.

The chain recombines TRBV19 with TRBJ1-6; 9 bases are shared with TRBD1. Trimming at V came to 3 bases and at J to 8 bases, leaving 2 bases not matched to a gene. The CDR3 covers 14 residues. Per germline, CDR1 LNHDA and CDR2 SQIVND (reference sequence). CDR3 bases: TGTGCCAGTAGTATGGGACAGGGCTATTCACCCCTCCACTTT. Protein product: CASSMGQGYSPLHF.

The rearrangement links TRBV9 to TRBJ1-1; D is undetermined. The V and J ends lost 2 bases and 1 base respectively, with 9 bases between them. Germline assignment: CDR1 SGDLS and CDR2 YYNGEE. The CDR3 sequence is 14 residues long. CDR3 region: CASSVVGGNTEAFF. The CDR3 DNA follows: TGTGCCAGCAGCGTGGTAGGTGGGAACACTGAAGCTTTCTTT.

On this clone itself: Other DNA sequences of this sample code for an identical CDR3. The genes are TRBV4-1 and TRBJ2-7, with no clear D. The CDR3 runs 14 residues. The V end lost 0 bases, the J end lost 5 bases, and 11 bases lay between the germline ends. Germline V gene sequence: CDR1 MGHRA, CDR2 YSYEKL. CDR3 sequence reads: CASSQDLVADEQYF. DNA for the CDR3: TGCGCCAGCAGCCAAGATCTGGTAGCTGACGAGCAGTACTTC.

The gene calls are TRBV5-1 and TRBJ2-1; 15 bases are a match to TRBD2. The germline V gene has CDR1 SGHRS and CDR2 YFSETQ. J was trimmed by 6 bases and V by 0 bases; bases with no gene match: 10. This CDR3 comprises 19 residues. CDR3 region: CASSLEFGLAGGPGNEQFF. Here the CDR3 DNA reads TGCGCCAGCAGCTTGGAATTCGGACTAGCGGGAGGGCCTGGCAATGAGCAGTTCTTC.

This chain uses TRBV6-5 with TRBJ2-3, with 8 bases aligning to TRBD2. This CDR3 is 15 amino acids long. Per germline, CDR1 MNHEY and CDR2 SVGAGI. J was trimmed by 0 bases and V by 6 bases; bases with no gene match: 5. The CDR3 DNA sequence: TGTGCCAGCAGCTTTAGCGGGACTAGCACAGATACGCAGTATTTT. Translation gives CASSFSGTSTDTQYF.

A word on this clone: One junction end does not reproduce the germline sequence, and a read error may be involved. Other nucleotide sequences from this sample produce the same CDR3. CDR3 loop: CASSSWTGLRYGYTF. CDR3 DNA sequence: TGTGCCAGCAGCTCGTGGACAGGGCTTCGGTATGGCTACACCTTT. The genes are TRBV11-2 and TRBJ1-2; TRBD1 matches 8 bases. Germline CDR1 is SGHAT and CDR2 is FQNNGV. This CDR3 region has 15 residues.

The chain joins TRBV7-8 to TRBJ2-3; D is tentatively TRBD1 or TRBD2 (6 bases each). The V end was cut by 2 bases, the J end by 2 bases, with 14 bases between. The CDR3 is 16 amino acids. Germline V gene lookup returns CDR1 SGHVS and CDR2 FQNEAQ. In DNA, the CDR3 is TGTGCCAGCAGCTTATCCCTGGGGGGCATCACAGATACGCAGTATTTT. Translation: CASSLSLGGITDTQYF.

On this clone itself: The DNA is omitted, as the CDR3 cannot be located on it reliably, and the CDR3 follows TCRdb's listing. The chain has TRBV15 and TRBJ2-5; the D call in the table, TRBD2, was not verified against the DNA. The CDR3 numbers 14 amino acids, ends counted. Germline lookup yields CDR1 LNHNV and CDR2 YYDKDF (reference sequence). CDR3 sequence: CATSGSTSGQARDF.

The chain carries TRBV6-6 and TRBJ1-1, with 8 bases fitting TRBD1. This CDR3 comprises 13 residues. V trimming: 7 bases; J trimming: 1 base; junction bases outside the gene matches: 2. CDR1 MNHNY and CDR2 SVGAGI come from the germline V gene (reference sequence). The CDR3 region is CASTGQENTEAFF. DNA for the CDR3: TGTGCCAGCACGGGACAGGAGAACACTGAAGCTTTCTTT.

This clone was detected once. The junction differs from germline at one of its ends, possibly a read error. This chain connects TRBV5-4 to TRBJ2-7; TRBD1 matches at 10 bases. This CDR3 is built from 15 residues. Germline lookup yields CDR1 SGHNT and CDR2 YYREEE (reference sequence). The DNA for the CDR3 is TGCGCCAGCAGCTTCTCCGGGACAGGGGCCTACGAGCAGTACTTC. This translates into CASSFSGTGAYEQYF. The variable domain in full, with the rest retrieved from reference TRBV5-4 and TRBJ2-7, is ETGVTQSPTHLIKTRGQQVTLRCSSQSGHNTVSWYQQALGQGPQFIFQYYREEENGRGNFPPRFSGLQFPNYSSELNVNALELDDSALYLCASSFSGTGAYEQYFGPGTRLTVT.

The CDR3 spells CASSYLGNTEAFF. CDR3 in DNA: TGTGCCAGCAGTTACTTAGGGAACACTGAAGCTTTCTTT. The rearrangement links TRBV6-5 to TRBJ1-1; the D is unclear. CDR3 length: 13 amino acids. In germline, CDR1 is MNHEY, CDR2 SVGAGI. The V gene lost 1 base and the J gene lost 1 base, with 4 bases spanning the gap.

The chain has TRBV9 and TRBJ1-5; 7 nucleotides line up with TRBD1. CDR3 size: 15 residues. V lost 1 base, J lost 3 bases, and 4 bases stayed unmatched. Germline CDR1 and CDR2: SGDLS and YYNGEE. DNA of the CDR3: TGTGCCAGCAGCGTACAGGGGACAGACAATCAGCCCCAGCATTTT. The encoded protein is CASSVQGTDNQPQHF.

V gene TRBV29-1 combines with J gene TRBJ2-1; TRBD2 matches 9 bases. Looked up from germline, CDR1 is SQVTM and CDR2 is ANQGSEA. The CDR3 extends over 17 amino acids. J lost 7 bases, V lost 5 bases, and 18 bases had no gene match. The CDR3 spells CSVKRWPRASGVNEQFF. In DNA form, the CDR3 reads TGCAGCGTTAAGCGGTGGCCCCGGGCTAGCGGGGTTAATGAGCAGTTCTTC.

This chain connects TRBV5-1 to TRBJ2-5, with 7 bases that match TRBD2. CDR1 and CDR2 (germline): SGHRS, YFSETQ. V lost 5 bases and J lost 1; bases outside the gene matches: 8. This CDR3 comprises 15 residues. CDR3 nucleotides: TGCGCCAGCAGAGAGACTAGCAACTTCCAAGAGACCCAGTACTTC. This codes for CASRETSNFQETQYF.

This sequence joins TRBV20-1 and TRBJ2-7; D call uncertain. Germline CDR1 DFQATT, CDR2 SNEGSKA (reference sequence). The CDR3 has 11 residues. Trimming stripped 0 bases from V and 7 bases from J, with 7 bases between. The CDR3 nucleotides are TGCAGTGCTAGAGAAAATAGGGAGCAGTACTTC. It is translated as CSARENREQYF.

This rearrangement joins TRBV27 to TRBJ2-1, with 9 bases fitting TRBD1. Trimming took 5 bases from V and 7 from J; bases not matched to a gene: 9. The CDR3 contains 15 residues. Germline CDR1 is MNHEY and CDR2 is SMNVEV (reference sequence). CDR3 region: CASSQRDRELNEQFF. The CDR3 coding sequence is TGTGCCAGCAGTCAACGGGACAGGGAATTGAATGAGCAGTTCTTC.

The chain combines TRBV28 with TRBJ2-7; 12 bases fit TRBD2. This CDR3 spans 15 amino acids. The junction had 5 bases not matched to a gene; V was cut back by 4 bases and J by 4 bases. Germline lookup yields CDR1 MDHEN and CDR2 SYDVKM. The CDR3 sequence: CASSSSTSGRYEQYF. The CDR3 DNA reads TGTGCCAGCAGTTCCTCGACTAGCGGGAGATACGAGCAGTACTTC.

This sequence joins TRBV19 and TRBJ1-5, with D unresolved. Germline loops: CDR1 LNHDA, CDR2 SQIVND (reference sequence). The CDR3 runs to 15 residues. Between the trimmed V and J ends, which lost 7 bases and 2 bases, there was a span of 15 bases. DNA of the CDR3: TGTGCCAGTATCCCGACCGCTTCAGGCAATCAGCCCCAGCATTTT. It specifies CASIPTASGNQPQHF.

The chain is built from TRBV14 and TRBJ2-5; the match to TRBD1 covers 7 bases. The junction had 4 bases not matched to a gene; V was cut back by 5 bases and J by 7 bases. Germline CDR1 reads SGHDN; CDR2 reads FVKESK. This CDR3 comprises 12 residues. Here the CDR3 reads CASSWTGRTQYF. CDR3 sequence (DNA): TGTGCCAGCAGCTGGACAGGCAGGACCCAGTACTTC.